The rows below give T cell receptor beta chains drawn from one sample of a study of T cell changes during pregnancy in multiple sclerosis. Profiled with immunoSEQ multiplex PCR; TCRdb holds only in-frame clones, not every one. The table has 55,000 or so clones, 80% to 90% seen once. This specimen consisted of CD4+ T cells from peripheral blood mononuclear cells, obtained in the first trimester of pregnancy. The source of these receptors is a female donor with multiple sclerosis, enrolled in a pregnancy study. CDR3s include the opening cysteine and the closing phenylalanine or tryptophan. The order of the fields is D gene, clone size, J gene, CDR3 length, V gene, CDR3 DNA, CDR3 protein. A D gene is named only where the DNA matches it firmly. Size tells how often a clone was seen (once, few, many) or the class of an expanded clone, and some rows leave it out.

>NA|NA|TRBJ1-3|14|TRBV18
TGTGCCAGCTCCCCTCAGGGGAGTGGAAACACCATATATTTT
CASSPQGSGNTIYF
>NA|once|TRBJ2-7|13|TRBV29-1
TGCAGCGTTTTTGGGGGCGGCTCCTACGAGCAGTACTTC
CSVFGGGSYEQYF
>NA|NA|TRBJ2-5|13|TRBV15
TGTGCCACCAGCAGAGATCTCGGAGAGACCCAGTACTTC
CATSRDLGETQYF
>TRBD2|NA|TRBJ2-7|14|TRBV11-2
TGTGCCAGCAGCGCGGTTCCGCGGGGGTACGAGCAGTACTTC
CASSAVPRGYEQYF
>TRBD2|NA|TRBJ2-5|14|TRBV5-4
TGTGCCAGCAATAGAGCGGGAGTCCAAGAGACCCAGTACTTC
CASNRAGVQETQYF
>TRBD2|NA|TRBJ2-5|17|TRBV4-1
TGCGCCAGCAGCCAAGAGGGGCGACTAGCGGGGACCCAATTCCAGTACTTC
CASSQEGRLAGTQFQYF
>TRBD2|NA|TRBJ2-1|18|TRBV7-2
TGTGCCAGCAGCCCCCAAGCGTTAGGACTAGGCCTATACAATGAGCAGTTCTTC
CASSPQALGLGLYNEQFF
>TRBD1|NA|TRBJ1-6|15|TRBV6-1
TGTGCCAGCAGGGGGGACAGCGCCTATAATTCACCCCTCCACTTT
CASRGDSAYNSPLHF
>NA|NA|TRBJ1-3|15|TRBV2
TGTGCCAGCAGTGAAGAAGACAGGTTCAGAGACACCATATATTTT
CASSEEDRFRDTIYF
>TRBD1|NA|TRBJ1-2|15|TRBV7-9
TGTGCCAGCAGACCAGGGGGACAGGGATCGGTAGGCTACACCTTC
CASRPGGQGSVGYTF
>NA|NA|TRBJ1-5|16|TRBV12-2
TGTGCAAGTCGCCCGAACAGGGTATCGGGCAATCAGCCCCAGCATTTT
CASRPNRVSGNQPQHF
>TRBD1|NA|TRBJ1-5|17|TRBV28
TGTGCCAGCAGCCACGTTCCGGGACAGGGTAGCAATCAGCCCCAGCATTTT
CASSHVPGQGSNQPQHF
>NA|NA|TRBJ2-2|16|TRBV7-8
TGTGCCAGCAGCTTGTCCGGGGGAGCGAACACCGGGGAGCTGTTTTTT
CASSLSGGANTGELFF
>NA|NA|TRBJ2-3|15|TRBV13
TGTGCCAGCAGCTTACGGTCTAGTTGGGCAGATACGCAGTATTTT
CASSLRSSWADTQYF